This TCR beta chain was captured by sequencing in a study of blood T cell repertoires in COVID-19. Study-wide context: Samples came from the United States, Italy and Spain, spanning acute and convalescent COVID-19. From T cells, B-cell-depleted T cells, or PBMCs came the material, which was cDNA or gDNA.

Clones were read by immunoSEQ multiplex PCR, and TCRdb kept only the in-frame ones, dropping some. The repertoire includes 35,000 to 45,000 clones, about 91% of them detected once, and around 3.5% sits in the top ten. V lost 6 bases and J 1 base, leaving 15 bases between the germline ends. The CDR3 loop spans 16 amino acids. Per the germline V gene, CDR1 is SEHNR and CDR2 is FQNEAQ (reference sequence). Sequencing was carried out using peripheral blood. This chain joins TRBV7-9 and TRBJ2-2; the D gene is possibly TRBD2 (7 bases). The receptor was derived from a human donor in a cohort sampled during active COVID-19. The CDR3: CASSFTGGQNTGELFF. Written as DNA, the CDR3 is TGTGCCAGCAGTTTTACCGGGGGGCAGAACACCGGGGAGCTGTTTTTT.